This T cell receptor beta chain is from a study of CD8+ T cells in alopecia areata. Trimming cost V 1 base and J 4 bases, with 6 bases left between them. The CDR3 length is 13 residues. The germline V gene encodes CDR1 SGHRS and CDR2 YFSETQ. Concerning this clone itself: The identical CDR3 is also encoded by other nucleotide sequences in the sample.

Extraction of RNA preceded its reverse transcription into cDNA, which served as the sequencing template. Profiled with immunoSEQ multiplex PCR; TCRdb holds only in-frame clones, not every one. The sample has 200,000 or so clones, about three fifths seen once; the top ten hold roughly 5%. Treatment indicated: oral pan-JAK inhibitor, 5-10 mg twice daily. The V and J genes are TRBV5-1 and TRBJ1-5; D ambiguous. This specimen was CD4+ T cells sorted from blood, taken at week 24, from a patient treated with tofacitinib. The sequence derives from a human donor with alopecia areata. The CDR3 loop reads CASSLTANQPQHF. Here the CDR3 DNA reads TGCGCCAGCAGCTTGACGGCAAATCAGCCCCAGCATTTT.